The 31 T cell receptor beta chains below were found in one sample sequenced in a study of OX40 agonist ivuxolimab in advanced cancers. The table came from immunoSEQ multiplex PCR; TCRdb's copy has only in-frame clones and leaves some out. Of about 79,000 clones listed, 85% to 95% are singletons. The material was CD4+ or CD8+ T cells sorted from blood, obtained in a trial of the OX40 agonist ivuxolimab. Every receptor here comes from an adult with an advanced solid tumor such as melanoma, head and neck, liver or kidney cancer.

J is TRBJ2-1 and V is TRBV7-8, with D uncertain. The germline V gene encodes CDR1 SGHVS and CDR2 FQNEAQ. Trimming removed 4 bases from V and 0 bases from J, with 7 bases in between. CDR3 length: 14 residues. The CDR3 loop is CASSYNPSYNEQFF. The CDR3 DNA sequence: TGTGCCAGCAGCTATAACCCCTCCTACAATGAGCAGTTCTTC.

V gene TRBV29-1 combines with J gene TRBJ1-2; a possible D gene is TRBD1 (5 bases). V was clipped by 4 bases and J by 8 bases, with 11 bases between them. There are 11 residues in the CDR3. Germline CDR1 reads SQVTM; CDR2 reads ANQGSEA. As DNA, the CDR3 is TGCAGCGTTGGTAGGGACGGCGGCTACACCTTC. It specifies CSVGRDGGYTF.

V usage is TRBV15 and J usage is TRBJ1-5; TRBD1 matches 12 bases. The V and J ends lost 3 bases and 0 bases, in that order; junction bases with no gene match: 9. CDR3 length equals 19 residues. The germline V gene has CDR1 LNHNV and CDR2 YYDKDF (reference sequence). CDR3 DNA sequence: TGTGCCACCAGCAGGGGACAGGGGGCGATCCCCTTTAGCAATCAGCCCCAGCATTTT. Its translation is CATSRGQGAIPFSNQPQHF. The full variable domain, rest sourced from reference TRBV15 and TRBJ1-5, is DAMVIQNPRYQVTQFGKPVTLSCSQTLNHNVMYWYQQKSSQAPKLLFHYYDKDFNNEADTPDNFQSRRPNTSFCFLDIRSPGLGDTAMYLCATSRGQGAIPFSNQPQHFGDGTRLSIL.

The rearrangement uses TRBV27 and TRBJ2-7; 8 nucleotides line up with TRBD2. The CDR3 is 16 amino acids. Unmatched junction bases numbered 13, after V lost 4 bases and J lost 5 bases. The germline V gene encodes CDR1 MNHEY and CDR2 SMNVEV (reference sequence). The CDR3 DNA is TGTGCCAGCAGTTCCGACCCCGGCGGGGGGCCCAACGAGCAGTACTTC. It translates to CASSSDPGGGPNEQYF.

The chain recombines TRBV30 with TRBJ2-7; TRBD1 is a possible D gene (6 bases). Trimming pared 4 bases from V and 6 bases from J, leaving 10 bases between. Germline loops: CDR1 GTSNPN, CDR2 SVGIG (reference sequence). The CDR3 runs to 11 residues. The CDR3 DNA reads as TGTGCCTGGAACCAGGGGACCGAGCAGTACTTC. Protein sequence: CAWNQGTEQYF.

This chain uses TRBV5-5 with TRBJ1-1, with D perhaps matching TRBD1 (5 bases). CDR3 length: 15 amino acids. The ends were cut back, 2 bases at V and 5 bases at J, with 16 bases in the middle. The germline V gene has CDR1 SGHKS and CDR2 YYEKEE (reference sequence). The CDR3 sequence: CASSLSPGGGTEAFF. CDR3 bases: TGTGCCAGCAGCTTATCTCCCGGGGGAGGAACTGAAGCTTTCTTT.

V gene TRBV7-6 combines with J gene TRBJ2-1, with 11 bases matching TRBD2. Germline CDR1 SGHVS, CDR2 FNYEAQ. The V gene end was trimmed by 1 base and the J gene end by 4 bases; junction bases not matched to a gene: 0. CDR3 length: 15 residues. The CDR3 bases are TGTGCCAGCAGCTTAGGACTAGCGGGGTACAATGAGCAGTTCTTC. Protein: CASSLGLAGYNEQFF.

The V call is TRBV7-6, the J call TRBJ1-4; 7 nucleotides agree with TRBD1. Germline V gene lookup returns CDR1 SGHVS and CDR2 FNYEAQ. This CDR3 contains 15 residues. Trimming cost V 5 bases and J 7 bases; bases outside gene matches: 10. For the CDR3, the DNA is TGTGCCAGCAGCCGAGACAGGGCCCTAGGTGAAAAACTGTTTTTT. Its translation: CASSRDRALGEKLFF.

The chain joins TRBV5-6 to TRBJ2-7; possible D gene TRBD1, 5 bases. The CDR3 is made up of 14 amino acids. V shed 0 bases and J shed 0 bases, with 7 bases lying between them. The V gene's germline CDR1 is SGHDT and CDR2 YYEEEE. Written as DNA, the CDR3 is TGTGCCAGCAGCTTGGCCGACAGCTCCTACGAGCAGTACTTC. It yields the protein CASSLADSSYEQYF.

This rearrangement joins TRBV7-8 to TRBJ2-7; 11 bases map to TRBD1. V was pared by 5 bases and J by 4 bases, with 4 bases of the junction left unmatched. The CDR3 is 14 amino acids. Germline CDR1 is SGHVS and CDR2 is FQNEAQ. In nucleotides, the CDR3 is TGTGCCAGCAGCCCCGGGACAGGGGGGTACGAGCAGTACTTC. This codes for CASSPGTGGYEQYF.

This rearrangement joins TRBV6-5 to TRBJ1-2; D perhaps matches TRBD1 (6 bases). Trimming left V 2 bases short and J 2 bases short, with 6 bases between. Germline CDR1 reads MNHEY; CDR2 reads SVGAGI. The CDR3 contains 13 residues. DNA of the CDR3: TGTGCCAGCAGTTACACAGGGAACTATGGCTACACCTTC. Translation: CASSYTGNYGYTF.

This chain uses TRBV20-1 with TRBJ1-2, with D unclear. Germline V lookup: CDR1 DFQATT, CDR2 SNEGSKA (reference sequence). The germline V and J ends were trimmed by 6 bases and 13 bases, with 18 bases remaining between them. There are 11 residues in the CDR3. The CDR3 sequence: CSAFDGTEVTF. CDR3 sequence (DNA): TGCAGTGCCTTTGACGGAACAGAGGTCACCTTC.

The chain uses TRBV2 and TRBJ1-5; D gene uncertain. This CDR3 contains 15 residues. CDR1 is SNHLY, CDR2 FYNNEI, per germline. Trimming cost V 1 base and J 0 bases, with 7 bases left between them. CDR3 protein: CASSEGSYSNQPQHF. As DNA, the CDR3 is TGTGCCAGCAGTGAAGGGAGTTATAGCAATCAGCCCCAGCATTTT.

This rearrangement joins TRBV5-1 to TRBJ2-7; D might be TRBD1 or TRBD2, each matching 5 bases. This CDR3 contains 13 residues. The V gene lost 1 base and the J gene lost 1 base, with 6 bases spanning the gap. Germline CDR1 and CDR2: SGHRS and YFSETQ. DNA for the CDR3: TGCGCCAGCAGCTTGTGGGGGTCCTACGAGCAGTACTTC. This codes for CASSLWGSYEQYF.

The V and J genes are TRBV19 and TRBJ2-7, with D possibly TRBD1 on 6 matching bases. The CDR3 is 13 residues long. The V and J ends lost 5 bases and 5 bases respectively, with 13 bases between them. CDR1 and CDR2 from the germline V gene are LNHDA and SQIVND (reference sequence). The chain's CDR3 is CASSFSQGNEQYF. DNA for the CDR3: TGTGCCAGTAGTTTCTCACAGGGTAACGAGCAGTACTTC.

The V gene is TRBV4-1, the J gene TRBJ1-4, with D unresolved. The CDR3 extends over 18 amino acids. From germline, CDR1 is MGHRA and CDR2 YSYEKL. Trimming removed 0 bases at V and 4 bases at J, with 18 bases between. In DNA form, the CDR3 reads TGCGCCAGCAGCCAAGAGGGCCTACAAGGAGCATTTAATGAAAAACTGTTTTTT. Translation gives CASSQEGLQGAFNEKLFF.

The chain employs TRBV5-3 and TRBJ1-1; no clear D gene. TRBV5-3 is sorted into the ORF group, with uncertain function. Trimming removed 0 bases at V and 1 base at J, with 4 bases between. The CDR3 is 13 residues long. The CDR3 here is CARSLVGNTEAFF. CDR3 coding DNA: TGTGCCAGAAGCTTGGTGGGGAACACTGAAGCTTTCTTT.

The gene calls are TRBV4-1 and TRBJ1-1; D may be TRBD1 (5 bases). Germline V gene lookup returns CDR1 MGHRA and CDR2 YSYEKL. The ends were cut back, 10 bases at V and 5 bases at J, with 14 bases in the middle. The CDR3 has 12 amino acids. CDR3 bases: TGCGCCACCTCGAAGGGGCAAACTGAAGCTTTCTTT. It yields the protein CATSKGQTEAFF.

The J gene is TRBJ2-3, the V gene TRBV6-4; D is perhaps TRBD1 or TRBD2 (5 bases each). Germline CDR1 MRHNA, CDR2 SNTAGT. V gave up 4 bases and J gave up 2 bases, with 10 bases separating them. The CDR3 loop spans 14 amino acids. The CDR3 loop reads CASSGDPYTDTQYF. Here the CDR3 DNA reads TGTGCCAGCAGTGGGGACCCGTACACAGATACGCAGTATTTT.

This sequence joins TRBV5-1 and TRBJ1-3; perhaps TRBD1 as D (6 bases). The CDR3 covers 17 residues. V dropped 2 bases and J dropped 0 bases, with 15 bases sitting between them. Germline CDR1 and CDR2: SGHRS and YFSETQ. In DNA form, the CDR3 reads TGCGCCAGCAGCTTACTGGGCCCGGACAGCTCTGGAAACACCATATATTTT. Protein: CASSLLGPDSSGNTIYF. The complete variable domain, with remaining parts taken from reference TRBV5-1 and TRBJ1-3, reads KAGVTQTPRYLIKTRGQQVTLSCSPISGHRSVSWYQQTPGQGLQFLFEYFSETQRNKGNFPGRFSGRQFSNSRSEMNVSTLELGDSALYLCASSLLGPDSSGNTIYFGEGSWLTVV.

The chain carries TRBV5-6 and TRBJ2-1; 10 bases are shared with TRBD2. CDR3 length equals 16 residues. V lost 4 bases and J lost 8; bases outside the gene matches: 12. Germline CDR1 is SGHDT and CDR2 is YYEEEE. The CDR3 DNA sequence: TGTGCCAGCAGCCCATCCCTAGCGGGGGCTGATTATGAGCAGTTCTTC. Translation: CASSPSLAGADYEQFF.

This chain joins TRBV7-9 and TRBJ2-7; the match to TRBD1 covers 8 bases. V lost 5 bases to trimming and J lost 5 bases; unmatched junction nucleotides: 8. The CDR3 spans 14 residues. Germline assignment: CDR1 SEHNR and CDR2 FQNEAQ (reference sequence). The CDR3 DNA sequence: TGTGCCAGCAGCCCGACAGGGGCCCCCCACGAGCAGTACTTC. This encodes CASSPTGAPHEQYF.

This chain connects TRBV5-3 to TRBJ2-7; D not resolved. TRBV5-3 is marked as an open reading frame, function uncertain. Trimming removed 0 bases from V and 6 bases from J, with 4 bases in between. This CDR3 is built from 11 residues. As DNA, the CDR3 is TGTGCCAGAAGCTTGGTCTGCGAGCAGTACTTC. It yields the protein CARSLVCEQYF.

The V call is TRBV5-6, the J call TRBJ1-2, with a weak D call TRBD1 (6 bases). Germline V gives CDR1 SGHDT, CDR2 YYEEEE. V lost 1 base, J lost 8 bases, and 12 bases lay in between. The CDR3 is 13 amino acids. The CDR3: CASSLTTGWGYTF. CDR3 in DNA: TGTGCCAGCAGCTTGACGACAGGTTGGGGCTACACCTTC.

The rearrangement links TRBV6-1 to TRBJ2-1; D uncertain. The V gene's germline CDR1 is MNHNS and CDR2 SASEGT. The CDR3 consists of 15 residues. Trimming cost V 6 bases and J 0 bases, with 12 bases left between them. The CDR3 protein is CASRVDPSSYNEQFF. CDR3 DNA sequence: TGTGCCAGCAGGGTAGACCCGAGCTCCTACAATGAGCAGTTCTTC.

The rearrangement joins TRBV6-5 to TRBJ1-4, with a possible D match to TRBD1 (5 bases). Trimming left V 6 bases short and J 1 base short, with 9 bases between. CDR1 and CDR2 (germline): MNHEY, SVGAGI. The CDR3 length is 14 residues. CDR3 amino acids: CASSHGGTNEKLFF. In DNA, the CDR3 is TGTGCCAGCAGCCACGGGGGAACTAATGAAAAACTGTTTTTT.

The DNA for the CDR3 is TGTGCCAGCAGCTTAGATCCAGCGGGGGGTTATGTCGAGCAGTACTTC. It specifies CASSLDPAGGYVEQYF. J is TRBJ2-7 and V is TRBV11-3, with TRBD2 identical over 9 bases. There are 16 residues in the CDR3. The ends lost 0 bases at V and 6 bases at J; junction bases unmatched: 9. Germline V CDR1 and CDR2: SGHNT, YENEEA.

V usage is TRBV2 and J usage is TRBJ1-6; D not resolved. This CDR3 spans 13 amino acids. Germline V CDR1 and CDR2: SNHLY, FYNNEI. Trimming removed 3 bases from V and 6 bases from J, with 6 bases in between. The CDR3 reads CASSDKPNSPLHF. Written as DNA, the CDR3 is TGTGCCAGCAGTGACAAACCTAATTCACCCCTCCACTTT.

This chain uses TRBV7-9 with TRBJ2-1; D possibly corresponds to TRBD1 (5 bases). Trimming took off 5 bases at V and 6 bases at J, with 8 bases between the two ends. Germline CDR1 SEHNR, CDR2 FQNEAQ (reference sequence). CDR3 length equals 12 residues. The CDR3 loop reads CASSPRANEQFF. As DNA, the CDR3 is TGTGCCAGCAGCCCCAGGGCCAATGAGCAGTTCTTC.

The rearrangement uses TRBV10-1 and TRBJ2-7; the D is unclear. V gave up 0 bases and J gave up 6 bases, with 9 bases separating them. The CDR3 is 13 residues long. CDR1 is WNHNN and CDR2 is SYGVQD in the germline V gene (reference sequence). In DNA, the CDR3 is TGCGCCAGCAGTGAGTCGTGGCAAACCGAGCAGTACTTC. It is translated as CASSESWQTEQYF.

This chain links TRBV27 with TRBJ1-2; 8 bases line up with TRBD1. Per the germline V gene, CDR1 is MNHEY and CDR2 is SMNVEV (reference sequence). V was clipped by 5 bases and J by 0 bases; unmatched bases: 5. The CDR3 extends over 15 amino acids. The CDR3 nucleotides read TGTGCCAGCAGTCCTTCAGGGGGCCCTAACTATGGCTACACCTTC. Residues: CASSPSGGPNYGYTF.